Below, 21 T cell receptor beta chains from the same sample are listed, as sequenced in a study of T cells expressing NK-cell markers. TCRdb reprocessed the 5' RACE reads and stores each CDR3 protein as one record, lacking DNA. This sample's table has roughly 380,000 distinct CDR3 sequences. Material: blood T cells: a sorted CD56 or NKG2C T cell subset, CD4+ or CD8+ T cells, or bulk PBMC T cells (not recorded which). The receptors were gathered from a man aged 18-70 years in good health.

The chain recombines TRBV19 with TRBJ1-1; no DNA is available, so the TRBD1 call from TCRdb remains unchecked. The CDR3 loop spans 16 amino acids. Germline values: CDR1 LNHDA, CDR2 SQIVND (reference sequence). CDR3 protein: CASSILQGKSDTEAFF.

The chain has TRBV6-2 or TRBV6-3 and TRBJ2-5; TCRdb designates TRBD2, a call that cannot be tested without DNA. CDR1 MNHEY and CDR2 SVGEGT come from the germline V gene. The CDR3 sequence is 15 residues long. The CDR3 here is CASSPRLQYQETQYF.

This chain links TRBV27 with TRBJ1-2; TCRdb designates TRBD1, a call that cannot be tested without DNA. Germline CDR1 is MNHEY and CDR2 is SMNVEV (reference sequence). The CDR3 is made up of 15 amino acids. The CDR3 spells CASSLSNKGRNGYTF.

The chain uses TRBV6-6 and TRBJ2-5; TCRdb picks TRBD1, but there is no DNA to check that call. This CDR3 region has 13 residues. Germline CDR1 MNHNY, CDR2 SVGAGI (reference sequence). The CDR3 is CASRIDRSETQYF.

This chain uses TRBV28 with TRBJ2-5; TCRdb indicates TRBD1, and absent DNA this call remains unverified. Germline assignment: CDR1 MDHEN and CDR2 SYDVKM. This CDR3 comprises 14 residues. CDR3 residues: CASSSTGVDQTQYF.

The CDR3: CASSPGTRTEKETQYF. The genes are TRBV7-3 and TRBJ2-5; TCRdb picks TRBD1, but there is no DNA to check that call. CDR1 SGHTA and CDR2 FQGTGA come from the germline V gene. The CDR3 is made up of 16 amino acids. The whole variable domain, filled in from reference TRBV7-3 and TRBJ2-5, reads GAGVSQTPSNKVTEKGKYVELRCDPISGHTALYWYRQSLGQGPEFLIYFQGTGAADDSGLPNDRFFAVRPEGSVSTLKIQRTERGDSAVYLCASSPGTRTEKETQYFGPGTRLLVL.

J is TRBJ1-4 and V is TRBV18; TCRdb returns TRBD1, unconfirmable since there is no DNA. CDR1 is KGHSH and CDR2 is LQKENI in the germline V gene. The CDR3 spans 13 residues. The CDR3 loop reads CASHLDRNEKLFF.

J is TRBJ1-2 and V is TRBV5-1. The CDR3 runs 15 residues. Germline V gene lookup returns CDR1 SGHRS and CDR2 YFSETQ. The CDR3 here is CASSLVPALGDGYTF. The whole variable domain, remainder taken from reference TRBV5-1 and TRBJ1-2, is KAGVTQTPRYLIKTRGQQVTLSCSPISGHRSVSWYQQTPGQGLQFLFEYFSETQRNKGNFPGRFSGRQFSNSRSEMNVSTLELGDSALYLCASSLVPALGDGYTFGSGTRLTVV.

The chain couples TRBV28 to TRBJ2-1; absent DNA, TCRdb's TRBD2 call cannot be checked. There are 13 residues in the CDR3. Looked up from germline, CDR1 is MDHEN and CDR2 is SYDVKM. The CDR3 sequence: CASSKGLAGRKFF. The entire variable domain, with the rest obtained from reference TRBV28 and TRBJ2-1, is as follows: DVKVTQSSRYLVKRTGEKVFLECVQDMDHENMFWYRQDPGLGLRLIYFSYDVKMKEKGDIPEGYSVSREKKERFSLILESASTNQTSMYLCASSKGLAGRKFFGPGTRLTVL.

The chain combines TRBV6-5 with TRBJ1-2. Per the germline V gene, CDR1 is MNHEY and CDR2 is SVGAGI. This CDR3 has 14 residues. CDR3 region: CASSYTAFAYGYTF.

The V and J genes are TRBV18 and TRBJ2-1; the TCRdb call, TRBD2, lacks DNA for checking. CDR3 length equals 17 residues. The V gene's germline CDR1 is KGHSH and CDR2 LQKENI. The CDR3 here is CASSPNGLAGNHNEQFF.

The chain joins TRBV29-1 to TRBJ2-2; checking the TCRdb D call of TRBD2 is not possible without DNA. The CDR3 is 15 residues long. CDR1 and CDR2 from the germline V gene are SQVTM and ANQGSEA. The CDR3 sequence: CSVSGGAGWTGELFF.

This chain connects TRBV11-1 to TRBJ2-3; TCRdb's D gene call, TRBD2, goes unchecked for lack of DNA. The CDR3 runs to 21 residues. Germline loops: CDR1 SGHAT, CDR2 FQDESV (reference sequence). CDR3 sequence: CASTTSSGTPRGGLSTDTQYF.

The chain links TRBV6-1 to TRBJ2-3; the D call of TRBD2 rests on TCRdb alone, since no DNA is present to check it. The CDR3 has 14 residues. Germline loops: CDR1 MNHNS, CDR2 SASEGT. The CDR3 loop is CASTPGLGRDTQYF.

This sequence joins TRBV11-2 and TRBJ1-2. Germline CDR1 reads SGHAT; CDR2 reads FQNNGV. The CDR3 runs to 12 residues. The CDR3 is CASSRGGNGYTF.

The CDR3 sequence: CASSFRPSGGTTDTQYF. The chain has TRBV7-2 and TRBJ2-3; without DNA, the TCRdb call of TRBD2 cannot be checked. From germline, CDR1 is SGHTA and CDR2 FQGNSA. The CDR3 is made up of 17 amino acids. The full variable domain, completed using reference TRBV7-2 and TRBJ2-3, is GAGVSQSPSNKVTEKGKDVELRCDPISGHTALYWYRQSLGQGLEFLIYFQGNSAPDKSGLPSDRFSAERTGGSVSTLTIQRTQQEDSAVYLCASSFRPSGGTTDTQYFGPGTRLTVL.

The rearrangement joins TRBV2 to TRBJ2-2; TCRdb's D call of TRBD2 is untestable without DNA. Germline V gene lookup returns CDR1 SNHLY and CDR2 FYNNEI. The CDR3 sequence is 13 residues long. CDR3 loop: CASGLGQAGELFF.

CDR3 residues: CAISESTLGYTF. The rearrangement uses TRBV10-3 and TRBJ1-2. Germline CDR1 is ENHRY and CDR2 is SYGVKD. This CDR3 contains 12 residues.

The chain has TRBV7-2 and TRBJ2-3; checking the TCRdb D call of TRBD2 is not possible without DNA. Germline V gene data show CDR1 as SGHTA and CDR2 as FQGNSA. The CDR3 runs 11 residues. The CDR3 loop is CASSRDYTQYF.

The chain is built from TRBV20-1 and TRBJ2-7; TCRdb's D call, TRBD1, is unchecked because there is no DNA. The CDR3 sequence is 14 residues long. Germline CDR1 is DFQATT and CDR2 is SNEGSKA (reference sequence). The CDR3 sequence is CSALMLGPSAEQYF.

The gene calls are TRBV7-2 and TRBJ2-5; TCRdb picks TRBD1, but there is no DNA to check that call. CDR1 is SGHTA and CDR2 is FQGNSA in the germline V gene. The CDR3 runs to 16 residues. The CDR3: CASSNVKGGAGETQYF.